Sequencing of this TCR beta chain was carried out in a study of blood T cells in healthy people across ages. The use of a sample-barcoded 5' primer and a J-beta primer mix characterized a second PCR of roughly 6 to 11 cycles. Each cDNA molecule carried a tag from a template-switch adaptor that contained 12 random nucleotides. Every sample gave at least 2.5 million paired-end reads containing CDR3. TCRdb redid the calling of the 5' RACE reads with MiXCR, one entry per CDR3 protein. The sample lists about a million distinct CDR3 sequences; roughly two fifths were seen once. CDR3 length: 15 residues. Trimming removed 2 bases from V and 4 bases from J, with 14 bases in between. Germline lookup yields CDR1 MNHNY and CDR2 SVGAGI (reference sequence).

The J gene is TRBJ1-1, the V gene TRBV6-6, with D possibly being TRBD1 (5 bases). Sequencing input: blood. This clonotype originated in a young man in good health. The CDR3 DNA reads TGTGCCAGCAGTTACAGGCAGGGTGGAGGCACTGAAGCTTTCTTT. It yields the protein CASSYRQGGGTEAFF.